The source of this T cell receptor beta chain is a study of cytomegalovirus exposure and HLA in healthy donors. CDR3 size: 13 residues. The germline V gene encodes CDR1 SSHAT and CDR2 FNYEAQ (reference sequence). General study points: The investigators catalogued about 170 TCR beta chains as cytomegalovirus-associated. TCR beta chain V- and J-gene trimming was linked, in a later analysis, to a missense variant in DCLRE1C. Because they were indistinguishable, some V segments, including TRBV6-2 and TRBV6-3, were excluded.

13 Jbeta primers and 60 Vbeta primers were used for the PCR. Assay used: immunoSEQ multiplex PCR; TCRdb lists only in-frame clones, some missing. This sample contains fewer than 150,000 clones. As regards this clone: Its antigen is unidentified. The germline gene is not matched at one end of the junction; a read error may be the cause.

Nominally healthy donors provided the samples, though records likely missed some immune exposures. Sequenced material: PBMCs. The TCR originated in a woman aged 55-69 years in good health and CMV-seronegative. The chain links TRBV7-7 to TRBJ2-7, with D possibly matching TRBD1 (6 bases). The CDR3 nucleotides read TGTGCTAGCAGCCGTCGTACAGGGTCCGAGCAGTACTTC. It translates to CASSRRTGSEQYF.